This T cell receptor beta chain appears in the sequencing data of a study of human versus mouse CDR3 diversity and MHC coevolution. Study information: Between about 5.5 x 10^6 and 1.8 x 10^7 valid reads came from each sample.

Naive CD4 T cells were sorted as CD45RO-negative, CD62L-positive. Using immunoSEQ multiplex PCR, the repertoire was profiled, and TCRdb retains in-frame clones only, with some absent. Of about 80,000 clones detected, 90% to 95% appear once; the ten largest clones hold 1.2% to 1.5%. The CDR3 extends over 14 amino acids. V lost 0 bases to trimming and J lost 8 bases, with 14 bases between them. Per germline, CDR1 SGDLS and CDR2 YYNGEE. The chain recombines TRBV9 with TRBJ1-1; D is uncertain. Sequencing was performed on naive CD4+ T cells from blood. Subset: CD45RO-negative CD62L-positive naive CD4 T cells. The receptor comes from a person between 30 and 69 years old in good health. The chain's CDR3 is CASSVVSTATEAFF. CDR3 nucleotide sequence: TGTGCCAGCAGCGTAGTGTCTACAGCAACCGAAGCTTTCTTT.